Shown below are 32 T cell receptor beta chains from a single sample sequenced in a study of T cells in Graves' hyperthyroidism and ophthalmopathy. There were TCR beta CDR3 regions amplified from RNA transcripts. TCR CDR3 underwent first-round RT-PCR with the HTBI primer set. TCRdb called the multiplex PCR reads again in MiXCR, with one record for every CDR3 protein. The sample has a few hundred thousand distinct CDR3 sequences, roughly 46% seen once. Sequencing input: peripheral blood or thyroid tissue (not recorded which). Receptors were obtained from a woman between 18 and 30 years old with Graves' hyperthyroidism.

The CDR3 region has the DNA TGTGCCAGCAGGGATCAGTTGGGACCATACAATGAGCAGTTCTTC. Amino acid sequence: CASRDQLGPYNEQFF. The V call is TRBV11-2, the J call TRBJ2-1; either TRBD1 or TRBD2 may supply D (5 bases each). This CDR3 is built from 15 residues. The germline CDR1 and CDR2 sequences are SGHAT and FQNNGV. Trimming cost V 6 bases and J 4 bases, with 16 bases left between them.

CDR3 in amino acids: CASSLARLGRLHCWQYF. The CDR3 DNA reads TGTGCCAGCAGCTTGGCCCGACTCGGCCGGCTTCACTGCTGGCAGTACTTC. The rearrangement uses TRBV5-5 and TRBJ2-7; the D is unclear. Germline lookup yields CDR1 SGHKS and CDR2 YYEKEE (reference sequence). The CDR3 extends over 17 amino acids. Trimming took off 0 bases at V and 9 bases at J, with 25 bases between the two ends.

This clonotype was seen a few times. The J gene is TRBJ2-2, the V gene TRBV20-1; TRBD1 might be the D (5 bases). Germline V gene lookup returns CDR1 DFQATT and CDR2 SNEGSKA (reference sequence). The CDR3 length is 15 residues. V lost 0 bases and J lost 3, with 11 bases in between. In nucleotides, the CDR3 is TGCAGTGCTAGAGATTTCCAAGGGGACACCGGGGAGCTGTTTTTT. Protein sequence: CSARDFQGDTGELFF.

The chain is built from TRBV12-3 or TRBV12-4 and TRBJ1-2; 8 nucleotides align to TRBD1. The J call is in doubt because the DNA end fits TRBJ2-5 better. The CDR3 totals 16 residues. CDR3 protein: CASSLALTGGQETQYF. The CDR3, as DNA: TGTGCCAGCAGTTTAGCGCTAACAGGGGGCCAAGAGACCCAGTACTTC.

The gene calls are TRBV5-8 and TRBJ2-7; 8 bases are a match to TRBD2. V shed 4 bases, J shed 6 bases, and the junction held 9 bases outside the gene matches. The CDR3 runs 14 residues. Germline CDR1 and CDR2: SGHTS and YDEGEE. Written as DNA, the CDR3 is TGTGCCAGCAGCCCGGACGGGACTAGTTCCGAGCAGTACTTC. It is translated as CASSPDGTSSEQYF.

This clonotype was detected ten times or more. The genes are TRBV7-9 and TRBJ1-2; 10 bases match TRBD1. J lost 1 base, V lost 5 bases, and 4 bases had no gene match. This CDR3 contains 15 residues. Germline CDR1 SEHNR, CDR2 FQNEAQ (reference sequence). The chain's CDR3 is CASSEGQGINYGYTF. The CDR3 DNA reads as TGTGCCAGCAGCGAGGGACAGGGGATTAACTATGGCTACACCTTC.

The sample holds many counts of this clonotype. The gene calls are TRBV7-9 and TRBJ1-4; 8 nucleotides align to TRBD1. The germline gives CDR1 SEHNR, CDR2 FQNEAQ (reference sequence). Germline trimming cut 5 bases from V and 8 bases from J; bases unmatched to any gene: 7. CDR3 length: 14 amino acids. The CDR3 DNA reads as TGTGCCAGCAGCCCGTGGACAGGGACCGAAAAACTGTTTTTT. It translates to CASSPWTGTEKLFF.

This clonotype was found once. The chain has TRBV20-1 and TRBJ1-1; D is uncertain. The CDR3 length is 14 residues. Germline lookup yields CDR1 DFQATT and CDR2 SNEGSKA (reference sequence). Trimming stripped 0 bases from V and 4 bases from J, with 12 bases between. The CDR3 region has the DNA TGCAGTGCTAGAGATTGGCGGAAACTCACTGAAGCTTTCTTT. Translation: CSARDWRKLTEAFF.

The rearrangement uses TRBV20-1 and TRBJ1-3; D gene unclear. The CDR3 spans 14 residues. The ends were cut back, 2 bases at V and 8 bases at J, with 16 bases in the middle. Germline CDR1 and CDR2: DFQATT and SNEGSKA (reference sequence). CDR3 DNA sequence: TGCAGTGCTAGATCCGGGGAAGTGGGCTACACCATATATTTT. Translation: CSARSGEVGYTIYF.

The chain uses TRBV20-1 and TRBJ2-1; D call uncertain. CDR3 length: 14 residues. Germline V CDR1 and CDR2: DFQATT, SNEGSKA (reference sequence). The V end was cut by 5 bases, the J end by 5 bases, with 16 bases between. The CDR3 bases are TGCAGTGCTCCCGGGCCGAGCCAGAACAATGAGCAGTTCTTC. Translating it yields CSAPGPSQNNEQFF.

This chain connects TRBV24-1 to TRBJ2-2; 8 bases fit TRBD2. The CDR3 spans 17 residues. The germline V gene has CDR1 KGHDR and CDR2 SFDVKD. The V gene end was trimmed by 3 bases and the J gene end by 1 base; junction bases not matched to a gene: 6. In DNA, the CDR3 is TGTGCCACCAGTGATCCCGCGCTAGCGGGGAACACCGGGGAGCTGTTTTTT. Its protein is CATSDPALAGNTGELFF.

This clonotype was observed many times. This chain connects TRBV12-3 or TRBV12-4 to TRBJ2-2; unclear D gene. The CDR3 has 12 residues. Deletions cut 5 bases from V and 6 bases from J, with 7 bases between. The CDR3, as DNA: TGTGCCAGCAGTCGGACCGCCGGGGAGCTGTTTTTT. Protein: CASSRTAGELFF.

This clonotype was observed at least ten times. The chain couples TRBV11-3 to TRBJ1-1, with a possible D match to TRBD1 (6 bases). CDR1 SGHNT and CDR2 YENEEA come from the germline V gene. V lost 1 base to trimming and J lost 4 bases, with 7 bases between them. The CDR3 spans 13 residues. Here the CDR3 reads CASSLVGATEAFF. For the CDR3, the DNA is TGTGCCAGCAGCTTAGTGGGGGCCACTGAAGCTTTCTTT.

This clonotype was observed at least ten times. V gene TRBV20-1 combines with J gene TRBJ2-3; 9 nucleotides agree with TRBD2. Losses at the gene ends were 5 bases for V and 4 bases for J; bases not matched to a gene: 10. This CDR3 contains 15 residues. Germline CDR1 is DFQATT and CDR2 is SNEGSKA (reference sequence). CDR3 bases: TGCAGTGCTGAGCGGCGGGAGGGAAGTGCAGATACGCAGTATTTT. It specifies CSAERREGSADTQYF.

The J gene is TRBJ1-2, the V gene TRBV7-2; 12 positions agree with TRBD1. The CDR3 covers 15 residues. Trimming took 5 bases from V and 7 from J; bases not matched to a gene: 8. The germline CDR1 and CDR2 sequences are SGHTA and FQGNSA. The CDR3 region has the DNA TGTGCCAGCAGCGTCCCGGGACAGGGGGCAAGTGGCTACACCTTC. Amino acids: CASSVPGQGASGYTF.

This clonotype occurred many times. The chain recombines TRBV9 with TRBJ1-5, with D maybe TRBD1 (5 bases). Germline-derived CDR1 and CDR2 are SGDLS and YYNGEE. V was cut by 4 bases and J by 6 bases, with 14 bases left in between. This CDR3 comprises 14 residues. The CDR3 here is CASSPMGGAQPQHF. The CDR3 region has the DNA TGTGCCAGCAGCCCAATGGGTGGGGCTCAGCCCCAGCATTTT. Looking up the rest from reference TRBV9 and TRBJ1-5 gives the full variable domain: DSGVTQTPKHLITATGQRVTLRCSPRSGDLSVYWYQQSLDQGLQFLIQYYNGEERAKGNILERFSAQQFPDLHSELNLSSLELGDSALYFCASSPMGGAQPQHFGDGTRLSIL.

At least ten counts were recorded for this clonotype. The J gene is TRBJ2-7, the V gene TRBV19, with D possibly matching TRBD2 (6 bases). The CDR3 is made up of 15 amino acids. Germline V gives CDR1 LNHDA, CDR2 SQIVND (reference sequence). V lost 2 bases, J lost 3 bases, and 14 bases lay in between. CDR3 in amino acids: CASSIMASGLYEQYF. In nucleotides, the CDR3 is TGTGCCAGTAGTATAATGGCCAGCGGGCTCTACGAGCAGTACTTC.

J is TRBJ2-1 and V is TRBV7-7, with TRBD2 identical over 8 bases. The junction had 8 bases not matched to a gene; V was cut back by 1 base and J by 9 bases. This CDR3 region has 15 residues. Germline V gene lookup returns CDR1 SSHAT and CDR2 FNYEAQ (reference sequence). CDR3 nucleotide sequence: TGTGCCAGCAGCTTAGGACTAGCGAGAGGCGGTGAGCAGTTCTTC. This codes for CASSLGLARGGEQFF.

This clonotype showed up many times. V gene TRBV10-3 combines with J gene TRBJ2-7, with 12 positions matching TRBD1. CDR3 length: 16 amino acids. V shed 2 bases and J 6 bases; nucleotides not matched to a gene: 8. From germline, CDR1 is ENHRY and CDR2 SYGVKD. The CDR3 DNA reads TGTGCCATCAGTGAGCTATGGGGACAGGGGGCTAGCGAGCAGTACTTC. Translated: CAISELWGQGASEQYF.

This clonotype was observed a few times. This chain joins TRBV27 and TRBJ1-5, with D unclear. Germline V gene lookup returns CDR1 MNHEY and CDR2 SMNVEV (reference sequence). This CDR3 has 14 residues. V was pared by 6 bases and J by 2 bases, with 11 bases between. The DNA of the CDR3 is TGTGCCAGCAGCTCAAGGTTGGGCAATCAGCCCCAGCATTTT. Its translation: CASSSRLGNQPQHF.

This clonotype was picked up many times. The rearrangement links TRBV6-5 to TRBJ1-2; 10 positions agree with TRBD1. The V gene's germline CDR1 is MNHEY and CDR2 SVGAGI. With 0 bases clipped from V and 4 bases from J, the junction kept 5 bases outside the gene matches. The CDR3 is 16 amino acids. The CDR3 protein is CASSYSGTGAFYGYTF. In nucleotides, the CDR3 is TGTGCCAGCAGTTACTCGGGGACAGGGGCTTTCTATGGCTACACCTTC.

CDR3 sequence: CASSEGTRQEAFF. The CDR3 DNA is TGTGCCAGCAGTGAGGGGACCCGGCAAGAAGCTTTCTTT. The rearrangement joins TRBV7-2 to TRBJ1-1; possibly TRBD1 for D (5 bases). This CDR3 contains 13 residues. V was clipped by 6 bases and J by 8 bases, with 16 bases between them. Per the germline V gene, CDR1 is SGHTA and CDR2 is FQGNSA. The full variable domain, completed using reference TRBV7-2 and TRBJ1-1, is GAGVSQSPSNKVTEKGKDVELRCDPISGHTALYWYRQSLGQGLEFLIYFQGNSAPDKSGLPSDRFSAERTGGSVSTLTIQRTQQEDSAVYLCASSEGTRQEAFFGQGTRLTVV.

In its sample, this clonotype was seen many times. The chain is built from TRBV6-5 and TRBJ2-7; 9 nucleotides agree with TRBD1. CDR1 is MNHEY and CDR2 is SVGAGI in the germline V gene. Trimming took 5 bases from V and 12 from J; bases not matched to a gene: 11. This CDR3 contains 13 residues. Written as DNA, the CDR3 is TGTGCCAGCAGTGACGGACAGGGGAAAACTCGGTACTTC. Translating it yields CASSDGQGKTRYF.

This clonotype was detected ten times or more. This chain links TRBV13 with TRBJ1-3; D is perhaps TRBD1 (6 bases). V was pared by 7 bases and J by 2 bases, with 12 bases between. Germline V gene data show CDR1 as PRHDT and CDR2 as FYEKMQ (reference sequence). The CDR3 runs to 14 residues. The CDR3 protein is CASKIRTAGNTIYF. In DNA form, the CDR3 reads TGTGCCAGCAAAATTCGGACAGCTGGAAACACCATATATTTT.

This clonotype showed up many times. The chain links TRBV5-8 to TRBJ2-5, with D perhaps TRBD2 (6 bases). Looked up from germline, CDR1 is SGHTS and CDR2 is YDEGEE. The CDR3 totals 14 residues. Trimming shortened V by 0 bases and J by 4 bases, and 10 bases separated the two germline ends. CDR3 sequence (DNA): TGTGCCAGCAGCTTGGCCGGGGGTTTAGAGACCCAGTACTTC. Its translation is CASSLAGGLETQYF.

This clonotype was counted ten times or more. The J gene is TRBJ1-1, the V gene TRBV9; D is unresolved. Deletions cut 0 bases from V and 2 bases from J, with 8 bases between. The CDR3 spans 14 residues. Germline-derived CDR1 and CDR2 are SGDLS and YYNGEE. CDR3 DNA: TGTGCCAGCAGCGTAGAGCCGGCCAACACTGAAGCTTTCTTT. Encoded protein: CASSVEPANTEAFF.

The CDR3 sequence: CASSSVGGRDYIYEQYF. The DNA for the CDR3 is TGTGCCAGCAGCTCAGTGGGAGGGCGGGACTACATCTACGAGCAGTACTTC. The genes are TRBV7-2 and TRBJ2-7; 7 bases are a match to TRBD2. J gave up 3 bases and V 4 bases, and 15 bases lay outside the gene matches. Germline V gene sequence: CDR1 SGHTA, CDR2 FQGNSA. The CDR3 is 17 residues long. Supplemented by reference TRBV7-2 and TRBJ2-7, the full variable domain reads GAGVSQSPSNKVTEKGKDVELRCDPISGHTALYWYRQSLGQGLEFLIYFQGNSAPDKSGLPSDRFSAERTGGSVSTLTIQRTQQEDSAVYLCASSSVGGRDYIYEQYFGPGTRLTVT.

About this clonotype itself: A much larger clone is a single base away; this may be a read error. The CDR3 region is CASSPELNTKAFF. CDR3 DNA: TGTGCCAGCTCCCCCGAGTTGAACACTAAAGCTTTCTTT. The chain couples TRBV18 to TRBJ1-1; D uncertain. CDR1 is KGHSH and CDR2 is LQKENI in the germline V gene. The CDR3 runs to 13 residues.

V usage is TRBV29-1 and J usage is TRBJ2-7; tentative D call: TRBD1 (6 bases). The CDR3 covers 17 residues. The germline V gene encodes CDR1 SQVTM and CDR2 ANQGSEA. Trimming left V 3 bases short and J 4 bases short, with 25 bases between. Written as DNA, the CDR3 is TGCAGCGTTGAGTCGGCGACAGGAACCTTCCCGGGGTACGAGCAGTACTTC. It translates to CSVESATGTFPGYEQYF.

Note on this clonotype: It may be a read error: a sequence one base away is much more abundant. This chain uses TRBV20-1 with TRBJ1-3; D gene unclear. Trimming took 3 bases from V and 8 from J, leaving 14 bases between them. Germline loops: CDR1 DFQATT, CDR2 SNEGSKA (reference sequence). This CDR3 region has 13 residues. The CDR3 coding sequence is TGCAGTGCTAGTTCGATTTTAAGAGACACCATATATTTT. Amino acid sequence: CSASSILRDTIYF.

This clonotype was recorded a few times. The rearrangement links TRBV27 to TRBJ2-2, with D unclear. This CDR3 is 16 amino acids long. CDR1 is MNHEY, CDR2 SMNVEV, per germline (reference sequence). V lost 0 bases to trimming and J lost 3 bases, with 11 bases between them. The CDR3 spells CASSLSMARYTGELFF. In DNA form, the CDR3 reads TGTGCCAGCAGTTTATCGATGGCAAGGTACACCGGGGAGCTGTTTTTT.

In its sample, this clonotype was seen a few times. The chain employs TRBV6-6 and TRBJ1-5, with D perhaps matching TRBD1 (6 bases). V was clipped by 2 bases and J by 2 bases, with 13 bases between them. Germline V gene sequence: CDR1 MNHNY, CDR2 SVGAGI (reference sequence). This CDR3 spans 16 amino acids. The CDR3 DNA sequence: TGTGCCAGCAGTTACGACGGCTCAGGGGGCAATCAGCCCCAGCATTTT. Translation: CASSYDGSGGNQPQHF.